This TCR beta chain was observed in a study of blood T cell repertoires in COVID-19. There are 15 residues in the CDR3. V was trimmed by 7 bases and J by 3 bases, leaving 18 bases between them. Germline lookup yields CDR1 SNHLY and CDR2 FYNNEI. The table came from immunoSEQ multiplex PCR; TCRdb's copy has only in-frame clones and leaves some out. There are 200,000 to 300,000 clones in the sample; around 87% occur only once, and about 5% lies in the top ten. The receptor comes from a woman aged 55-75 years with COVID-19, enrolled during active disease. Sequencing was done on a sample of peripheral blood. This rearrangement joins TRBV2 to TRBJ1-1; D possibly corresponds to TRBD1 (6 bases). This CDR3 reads CASTKMDSPYTEAFF. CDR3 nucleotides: TGTGCCAGCACCAAAATGGACAGCCCGTACACTGAAGCTTTCTTT.